This entry concerns a single T cell receptor beta chain. Its antigen is not identified. This sample stems from a study of CD8 T cell repertoires and HIV-1 epitope variants. Study in general: An uncultured baseline aliquot held 1M T cells.

Profiling relied on immunoSEQ multiplex PCR, and the TCRdb table lists in-frame clones only, not all of them. The repertoire includes just under 5,500 clones, approximately 70% of them detected once, and approximately 45% sits in the top ten. The CDR3 extends over 13 amino acids. Germline CDR1 and CDR2: SNHLY and FYNNEI. The V gene lost 3 bases and the J gene lost 4 bases, with 9 bases spanning the gap. The source of this sequence is a male donor with HIV. Material: cultured CD8+ T cells derived from PBMCs. V and J are TRBV2 and TRBJ1-2, with D unclear. Written as DNA, the CDR3 is TGTGCCAGCAGTGAGAGTTTCGTCTATGGCTACACCTTC. Its protein is CASSESFVYGYTF. The full variable domain, rest sourced from reference TRBV2 and TRBJ1-2, is EPEVTQTPSHQVTQMGQEVILRCVPISNHLYFYWYRQILGQKVEFLVSFYNNEISEKSEIFDDQFSVERPDGSNFTLKIRSTKLEDSAMYFCASSESFVYGYTFGSGTRLTVV.